These 27 T cell receptor beta chains share one sample of origin, sequenced in a study of CD8 T cells in Susac syndrome. Random hexamers served to reverse transcribe roughly 0.45 to 1 ug RNA. Each CDR3 protein is one row after TCRdb ran MiXCR on the immunoSEQ multiplex PCR reads. The sample yields tens of thousands of distinct CDR3 sequences, around 94% seen once. Sequenced sample: CD4+ T cells from PBMCs. Source of these receptors: a human donor with Susac syndrome.

CDR3 region: CASSQGRGQPQHF. The CDR3 DNA reads TGTGCCAGCAGCCAGGGGAGGGGACAGCCCCAGCATTTT. The genes are TRBV3-1 and TRBJ1-5, with a possible D match to TRBD1 (5 bases). Germline V gene lookup returns CDR1 LGHDT and CDR2 YNNKEL (reference sequence). This CDR3 comprises 13 residues. Deletions cut 3 bases from V and 7 bases from J, with 10 bases between.

The chain carries TRBV6-1 and TRBJ2-7, with TRBD2 matching over 14 bases. Germline CDR1 MNHNS, CDR2 SASEGT. The V segment lost 6 bases and the J segment 4 bases; nucleotides outside the gene matches: 14. The CDR3 length is 18 residues. CDR3 bases: TGTGCCAGCAGCTCCCCGGGACTAGCGGGGGCTAGCTCTTACGAGCAGTACTTC. Protein: CASSSPGLAGASSYEQYF.

The chain employs TRBV5-1 and TRBJ2-2; no clear D. V was clipped by 0 bases and J by 2 bases, with 11 bases between them. CDR1 is SGHRS, CDR2 YFSETQ, per germline. This CDR3 spans 16 amino acids. CDR3 loop: CASSLVPPDNTGELFF. The DNA for the CDR3 is TGCGCCAGCAGCTTGGTACCTCCAGATAACACCGGGGAGCTGTTTTTT. Variable domain in full (rest from reference TRBV5-1 and TRBJ2-2): KAGVTQTPRYLIKTRGQQVTLSCSPISGHRSVSWYQQTPGQGLQFLFEYFSETQRNKGNFPGRFSGRQFSNSRSEMNVSTLELGDSALYLCASSLVPPDNTGELFFGEGSRLTVL.

The chain recombines TRBV5-1 with TRBJ1-1, with 8 bases that match TRBD1. Germline trimming cut 0 bases from V and 2 bases from J; bases unmatched to any gene: 9. The CDR3 runs to 17 residues. Germline V gene sequence: CDR1 SGHRS, CDR2 YFSETQ. Here the CDR3 reads CASSLVQGARTNTEAFF. DNA for the CDR3: TGCGCCAGCAGCTTGGTTCAGGGGGCAAGAACAAACACTGAAGCTTTCTTT.

The chain uses TRBV30 and TRBJ1-1, with a weak D call TRBD1 (6 bases). Trimming left V 0 bases short and J 1 base short, with 15 bases between. Germline lookup yields CDR1 GTSNPN and CDR2 SVGIG (reference sequence). This CDR3 spans 16 amino acids. The CDR3 DNA follows: TGTGCCTGGAGTGTACAATGGGGGGCGGGGAACACTGAAGCTTTCTTT. This codes for CAWSVQWGAGNTEAFF. Together with reference TRBV30 and TRBJ1-1, the CDR3 gives the full variable domain: SQTIHQWPATLVQPVGSPLSLECTVEGTSNPNLYWYRQAAGRGLQLLFYSVGIGQISSEVPQNLSASRPQDRQFILSSKKLLLSDSGFYLCAWSVQWGAGNTEAFFGQGTRLTVV.

This clonotype showed up just once. This chain connects TRBV24-1 to TRBJ1-6; D not certain. The CDR3 extends over 13 amino acids. Trimming left V 5 bases short and J 5 bases short, with 6 bases between. Germline V gene data show CDR1 as KGHDR and CDR2 as SFDVKD. CDR3: CATSGGNNSPLHF. The CDR3 DNA is TGTGCCACCAGTGGGGGAAATAATTCACCCCTCCACTTT.

The genes are TRBV9 and TRBJ1-5; D not certain. Germline CDR1 is SGDLS and CDR2 is YYNGEE. This CDR3 has 15 amino acids. The V and J ends lost 3 bases and 2 bases respectively, with 12 bases between them. The CDR3 protein is CASSEDPRGNQPQHF. The CDR3 DNA reads as TGTGCCAGCAGCGAGGACCCCCGGGGCAATCAGCCCCAGCATTTT. The whole variable domain, filled in from reference TRBV9 and TRBJ1-5, reads DSGVTQTPKHLITATGQRVTLRCSPRSGDLSVYWYQQSLDQGLQFLIQYYNGEERAKGNILERFSAQQFPDLHSELNLSSLELGDSALYFCASSEDPRGNQPQHFGDGTRLSIL.

The rearrangement uses TRBV29-1 and TRBJ1-2, with D possibly TRBD1 on 5 matching bases. The CDR3 sequence is 13 residues long. CDR1 SQVTM and CDR2 ANQGSEA come from the germline V gene. Trimming took 7 bases from V and 2 from J, leaving 14 bases between them. Here the CDR3 DNA reads TGCAGCGCCGGGGGGAGCTTAAACTATGGCTACACCTTC. Protein sequence: CSAGGSLNYGYTF.

The chain recombines TRBV25-1 with TRBJ1-6; D may be TRBD1 (5 bases). This CDR3 spans 15 amino acids. The germline gives CDR1 MGHDK, CDR2 SYGVNS. Trimming cost V 1 base and J 6 bases, with 10 bases left between them. The CDR3 protein is CASSESDSPNSPLHF. In nucleotides, the CDR3 is TGTGCCAGCAGTGAATCAGACAGCCCTAATTCACCCCTCCACTTT.

J is TRBJ2-7 and V is TRBV25-1, with 10 positions matching TRBD2. Germline V CDR1 and CDR2: MGHDK, SYGVNS. The ends lost 5 bases at V and 0 bases at J; junction bases unmatched: 10. The length of the CDR3 is 17 residues. CDR3 nucleotide sequence: TGTGCCAGCAGTCCACCCACTAGCGGGACGAGCTCCTACGAGCAGTACTTC. Protein product: CASSPPTSGTSSYEQYF.

The chain employs TRBV19 and TRBJ2-7; weak D call: TRBD2 (6 bases). CDR3 length equals 13 residues. The germline gives CDR1 LNHDA, CDR2 SQIVND (reference sequence). Trimming removed 3 bases from V and 10 bases from J, with 16 bases in between. As DNA, the CDR3 is TGTGCCAGTAGTATTCCCGGGGGAGACTTTCAGTACTTC. This sequence encodes CASSIPGGDFQYF. Full variable domain (remainder filled in from reference TRBV19 and TRBJ2-7): DGGITQSPKYLFRKEGQNVTLSCEQNLNHDAMYWYRQDPGQGLRLIYYSQIVNDFQKGDIAEGYSVSREKKESFPLTVTSAQKNPTAFYLCASSIPGGDFQYFGPGTRLTVT.

The chain is built from TRBV11-3 and TRBJ2-1, with TRBD2 matching 8 bases. This CDR3 spans 17 amino acids. V lost 5 bases and J lost 2; bases outside the gene matches: 11. CDR1 is SGHNT, CDR2 YENEEA, per germline. This chain's CDR3 is CASSITVRGGPYNEQFF. The CDR3 DNA sequence: TGTGCCAGCAGCATCACGGTGCGCGGGGGGCCCTACAATGAGCAGTTCTTC.

This chain links TRBV9 with TRBJ2-3, with D tentatively TRBD1 (5 bases). The germline V gene encodes CDR1 SGDLS and CDR2 YYNGEE. The CDR3 has 15 amino acids. Trimming removed 4 bases at V and 0 bases at J, with 12 bases between. CDR3 protein: CASSLGRWSTDTQYF. The CDR3, as DNA: TGTGCCAGCAGCCTGGGGCGTTGGAGCACAGATACGCAGTATTTT.

The chain uses TRBV9 and TRBJ2-3; no clear D gene. V lost 4 bases to trimming and J lost 4 bases, with 13 bases between them. The CDR3 contains 14 residues. Germline V gene lookup returns CDR1 SGDLS and CDR2 YYNGEE. Here the CDR3 reads CASSPALQADTQYF. Written as DNA, the CDR3 is TGTGCCAGCAGCCCAGCCCTCCAGGCAGATACGCAGTATTTT.

The chain joins TRBV7-2 to TRBJ1-6, with D perhaps TRBD1 (6 bases). The germline CDR1 and CDR2 sequences are SGHTA and FQGNSA. The length of the CDR3 is 13 residues. V dropped 2 bases and J dropped 10 bases, with 9 bases sitting between them. This CDR3 is CASSLYRDSPLHF. The CDR3 coding sequence is TGTGCCAGCAGCTTATACAGGGACTCACCCCTCCACTTT.

This sequence joins TRBV6-1 and TRBJ1-1; TRBD1 might be the D (6 bases). Germline V gene lookup returns CDR1 MNHNS and CDR2 SASEGT. CDR3 size: 14 residues. The V gene lost 6 bases and the J gene lost 4 bases, with 15 bases spanning the gap. CDR3 DNA: TGTGCCAGCAGCGCCAGGGGACCGGGCACTGAAGCTTTCTTT. This gives the protein CASSARGPGTEAFF.

This clonotype occurred once. V and J are TRBV20-1 and TRBJ2-3; no definite D call. The V gene's germline CDR1 is DFQATT and CDR2 SNEGSKA (reference sequence). The germline V and J ends were trimmed by 3 bases and 4 bases, with 5 bases remaining between them. CDR3 size: 11 residues. CDR3 sequence (DNA): TGCAGTGCTAGTAAGGCAGATACGCAGTATTTT. Amino acid sequence: CSASKADTQYF.

This clonotype is a singleton in its sample. The rearrangement links TRBV7-3 to TRBJ2-3, with TRBD2 identical over 9 bases. The germline CDR1 and CDR2 sequences are SGHTA and FQGTGA. This CDR3 has 16 amino acids. The trim removed 5 bases at V and 7 bases at J, leaving 13 bases unmatched. CDR3 in DNA: TGTGCCAGCAGCGGCCCGGGGGCGGGGGGGCCCAATACGCAGTATTTT. The encoded protein is CASSGPGAGGPNTQYF.

This rearrangement joins TRBV20-1 to TRBJ1-6, with D uncertain. V lost 3 bases and J lost 0, with 12 bases in between. The CDR3 is 16 amino acids. Germline CDR1 is DFQATT and CDR2 is SNEGSKA (reference sequence). The CDR3 DNA is TGCAGTGCTAGGAACCTCCTCAGCTCCTATAATTCACCCCTCCACTTT. The encoded protein is CSARNLLSSYNSPLHF.

The chain joins TRBV19 to TRBJ2-5; D perhaps matches TRBD2 (7 bases). The V and J ends lost 1 base and 5 bases respectively, with 14 bases between them. This CDR3 spans 15 amino acids. The V gene's germline CDR1 is LNHDA and CDR2 SQIVND (reference sequence). DNA of the CDR3: TGTGCCAGTAGTATAGGAGGGGGACTACAGGAGACCCAGTACTTC. This translates into CASSIGGGLQETQYF.

V gene TRBV12-3 or TRBV12-4 combines with J gene TRBJ1-1, with D hard to call. Trimming shortened V by 5 bases and J by 1 base, and 11 bases separated the two germline ends. CDR3 size: 14 residues. The chain's CDR3 is CASSPRLGNTEAFF. CDR3 DNA sequence: TGTGCCAGCAGTCCTAGGTTAGGGAACACTGAAGCTTTCTTT.

The chain uses TRBV20-1 and TRBJ2-4, with D perhaps matching TRBD1 (6 bases). Per germline, CDR1 DFQATT and CDR2 SNEGSKA (reference sequence). Between the trimmed V and J ends, which lost 5 bases and 0 bases, there was a span of 8 bases. CDR3 size: 13 residues. The CDR3 DNA sequence: TGCAGTGCTCCGGACAGAGCCAAAAACATTCAGTACTTC. Translated, it gives CSAPDRAKNIQYF.

This clonotype was detected once. CDR3 region: CATRQGARSPLHF. DNA for the CDR3: TGTGCCACTCGACAGGGGGCCCGTTCACCCCTCCACTTT. This rearrangement joins TRBV28 to TRBJ1-6; TRBD1 matches at 10 bases. CDR1 MDHEN and CDR2 SYDVKM come from the germline V gene. The V and J ends lost 10 bases and 9 bases, in that order; junction bases with no gene match: 6. The CDR3 is 13 residues long.

The DNA for the CDR3 is TGCGCCAGCAGCCAAGTATTGGGGACGCCCCACGAGCAGTACTTC. Translation gives CASSQVLGTPHEQYF. This chain joins TRBV4-3 and TRBJ2-7; D is tentatively TRBD1 or TRBD2 (5 bases each). This CDR3 is 15 amino acids long. V gave up 1 base and J gave up 5 bases, with 15 bases separating them. CDR1 LGHNA and CDR2 YSLEER come from the germline V gene.

The chain links TRBV20-1 to TRBJ2-1, with 9 positions matching TRBD2. Germline V gives CDR1 DFQATT, CDR2 SNEGSKA (reference sequence). This CDR3 has 14 residues. The junction had 10 bases not matched to a gene; V was cut back by 6 bases and J by 7 bases. DNA of the CDR3: TGCAGTGCCGCGGTGCGGGGGGGTCCTAATGAGCAGTTCTTC. The encoded protein is CSAAVRGGPNEQFF.

The gene calls are TRBV5-1 and TRBJ2-3; 10 bases agree with TRBD1. Germline CDR1 and CDR2: SGHRS and YFSETQ. This CDR3 spans 16 amino acids. Trimming at V came to 0 bases and at J to 6 bases, leaving 7 bases not matched to a gene. The CDR3 loop is CASSLVIGTGADTQYF. DNA for the CDR3: TGCGCCAGCAGCTTGGTGATTGGGACAGGGGCCGATACGCAGTATTTT.

The gene calls are TRBV20-1 and TRBJ2-5, with TRBD2 matching over 7 bases. Germline CDR1 and CDR2: DFQATT and SNEGSKA (reference sequence). The J segment lost 3 bases and the V segment lost 2 bases, leaving 3 bases of the junction unmatched. The CDR3 contains 13 residues. The CDR3 reads CSARPSGEETQYF. CDR3 nucleotide sequence: TGCAGTGCTAGACCGAGCGGGGAAGAGACCCAGTACTTC.